This T cell receptor beta chain was documented in a study of glioma-infiltrating T cells (dated by TCRdb to about 2016). Background on the whole study: Low-grade gliomas were represented by WHO grade II oligodendrogliomas or astrocytomas, and glioblastomas were represented by WHO grade IV tumors that were sampled at initial rather than recurrent diagnosis. Dexamethasone was administered to glioma patients for six or fewer days before surgery. For blood libraries, the target was roughly 4.5- to 10-fold sequencing coverage of approximately 1 million peripheral T cells. Sequencing of TCR alpha- and beta-chain repertoires was performed on glioma tissue, on non-neoplastic brain tissue, and on matched peripheral blood mononuclear cells. To measure divergence between tissue and blood T-cell populations, each tissue-infiltrating repertoire was compared with the peripheral blood repertoire of the same patient. The paired cohort was made up of three low-grade glioma patients, 7 or 8 primary glioblastoma patients and three non-glioma patients who contributed non-neoplastic brain tissue. The investigation overall reported the following: Small numbers underpinned the group comparisons: eight glioblastoma patients, three low-grade glioma patients and three non-neoplastic patients. Very few CDR3 sequences were found to be shared between tissue and blood, and this scarcity was attributed to high CDR3 diversity and limited sampling. A signature set of shared blood CDR3 motifs marked patients with low tissue-blood divergence and was depleted in highly divergent patients. In non-neoplastic patients, VJ-independent divergence between tissue and blood fell below expectation, whereas in all gliomas, and especially in low-grade gliomas, the divergence rose above expectation.

The sample holds one count of this clonotype. It lacks a known antigen. No much larger clonotype is one base removed from it; base qualities were not supplied. One read is thin evidence. Immediately after resection, surgical brain or tumor specimens were cryofrozen in liquid nitrogen, and peripheral blood cells were collected at the same time. The CDR3 covers 13 residues, taking in both the cysteine and the phenylalanine. CDR3 DNA is the only sequence kept; it has 39 bases, read in frame from the first base. Trimming costs V 3 bases and J 4 bases, and their ends lie 9 bases apart. The iRepertoire nested amplicon-rescue multiplex PCR (arm-PCR) platform was used to amplify TCR alpha and beta CDR3 regions from RNA. One-step reverse transcription and amplification used about 90-400 ng of tissue mRNA or PBMC total RNA as input. Following bead purification, Illumina adapters were added by a secondary multiplex PCR, and the libraries were gel-purified between 200 and 400 bp. The libraries contained internal 6-nucleotide barcodes that were used for demultiplexing. Libraries were sequenced on an Illumina MiSeq with 2x220 or 2x250 nucleotide paired-end reads. In the authors' own workflow: Paired reads were merged using FLASH 1.2.11 and aligned with BWA-MEM to the GRCh37 human genome, and TRA and TRB reads were then extracted. V and J assignment used an IMGT-derived reference of cassette sequences and CDR3 motifs that included pseudogenes. Reads were translated in three frames, and productive CDR3s were defined as those with a C...FGXG motif and no stop codons. A clonotype was defined as a unique combination of a V-J cassette pair and a CDR3 amino acid sequence. Reads were filtered by Hamming distance, with the threshold set by the sequence error rate of each sample in mapped regions. TCRdb reanalyzed the raw reads on its own, using fastp at Q25 for trimming and MiXCR for clone calling, and kept in-frame beta chains. Each entry merges the rows of one CDR3 protein and shows their most common DNA and genes. These V and J calls originate from TCRdb's pipeline instead of the authors' own analysis. The sample table holds about 410,000 distinct CDR3 sequences, of which roughly two fifths were seen once. In total, the top ten clones hold around 12% of the sample.

The chain joins TRBV12-3 or TRBV12-4 to TRBJ1-2; the D gene is possibly TRBD1, with 5 bases matching. Input material: glioma tissue, nonneoplastic brain tissue, or PBMCs (not recorded which). This TCR was sampled from a human donor with low-grade glioma or glioblastoma, undergoing nonglioma brain surgery, or in good health (not recorded which). The CDR3 sequence is CASSLGRFYGYTF. DNA sequence: TGTGCCAGCAGTTTGGGACGGTTCTATGGCTACACCTTC.